The clone carrying this T cell receptor (beta chain) was seen many times. TCRdb re-called the reads through MiXCR, storing one row per CDR3 protein. The sample consists of under 250,000 distinct CDR3 sequences, 25% to 35% of them appearing once. This entry is derived from a study of kidney transplant recipient with SARS-CoV-2 infection. CDR3 length equals 13 residues. Germline CDR1 reads ENHRY; CDR2 reads SYGVKD. The V gene lost 4 bases and the J gene lost 6 bases, with 13 bases spanning the gap. The TCR originated in a male patient in his 30s who had COVID-19 and was a kidney transplant recipient. A subset of T cells may come from the graft donor. This specimen consisted of a blood sample, obtained at baseline and between days 110 and 120 from a kidney transplant recipient. The chain carries TRBV10-3 and TRBJ2-7, with D possibly matching TRBD1 (6 bases). In nucleotides, the CDR3 is TGTGCCATCAGTGGGAACAGGGCTCGCGAGCAGTACTTC. It translates to CAISGNRAREQYF.